A selection of T cell receptor beta chains follows, all from one sample in a study of CD8 T cells in ankylosing spondylitis. TCRdb reprocessed the 5' RACE reads via MiXCR and lists one record per CDR3 protein. The table lists more than 200,000 distinct CDR3 sequences, 20% to 30% of them singletons. The specimen was blood, either unsorted or a sorted T cell fraction (not recorded which). The receptors come from a male donor with ankylosing spondylitis or in good health (not recorded which). Both conserved end residues are part of each CDR3. The D gene is left open where the match is weak. Clone sizes are given selectively: once, few, many, or a class where the clone is expanded.

D: NA; size: few; J: TRBJ2-1; V: TRBV20-1; CDR3: CSATEPSLTGEQFF; DNA: TGCAGTGCAACCGAGCCTAGTCTGACGGGTGAGCAGTTCTTC
D: TRBD1; size: many; J: TRBJ1-2; V: TRBV2; CDR3: CASSPQNPQGARYGYTF; DNA: TGTGCCAGCAGTCCTCAGAACCCACAGGGGGCGAGGTATGGCTACACCTTC
D: TRBD1; size: NA; J: TRBJ1-1; V: TRBV10-3; CDR3: CATLTGAGYTEAFF; DNA: TGTGCCACCCTGACAGGGGCTGGGTACACTGAAGCTTTCTTT
D: NA; size: many; J: TRBJ2-3; V: TRBV29-1; CDR3: CSVELGFTDTQYF; DNA: TGCAGCGTTGAACTGGGGTTCACAGATACGCAGTATTTT
D: NA; size: few; J: TRBJ1-6; V: TRBV12-3/TRBV12-4; CDR3: CASRQGGNSPLHF; DNA: TGTGCCAGCCGGCAGGGAGGTAATTCACCCCTCCACTTT
D: TRBD1; size: many; J: TRBJ2-1; V: TRBV7-9; CDR3: CASSPDRAYNEQFF; DNA: TGTGCCAGCAGCCCGGACAGGGCGTACAATGAGCAGTTCTTC
D: TRBD1; size: many; J: TRBJ2-7; V: TRBV20-1; CDR3: CSTRQGSSYEQYF; DNA: TGCAGTACGAGACAGGGCTCGTCCTACGAGCAGTACTTC
D: NA; size: many; J: TRBJ2-1; V: TRBV4-1; CDR3: CASSQDRLAAAGEQFF; DNA: TGCGCCAGCAGCCAAGATCGCCTAGCAGCGGCGGGTGAGCAGTTCTTC
D: TRBD1; size: NA; J: TRBJ1-4; V: TRBV6-5; CDR3: CASSQQGGKLFF; DNA: TGTGCCAGCAGCCAACAGGGGGGAAAACTGTTTTTT
D: NA; size: NA; J: TRBJ2-3; V: TRBV20-1; CDR3: CSAEWGTDTQYF; DNA: TGCAGTGCCGAGTGGGGCACAGATACGCAGTATTTT
D: NA; size: NA; J: TRBJ2-7; V: TRBV12-3/TRBV12-4; CDR3: CASSFWDKYEQYF; DNA: TGTGCCAGCAGTTTTTGGGACAAATACGAGCAGTACTTC
D: NA; size: NA; J: TRBJ1-2; V: TRBV30; CDR3: CAWSLQSGGYTF; DNA: TGTGCCTGGAGTTTACAGAGCGGCGGCTACACCTTC
D: TRBD1; size: many; J: TRBJ1-5; V: TRBV20-1; CDR3: CSARKWTGLVDQPQHF; DNA: TGCAGTGCTAGGAAGTGGACAGGGCTGGTCGATCAGCCCCAGCATTTT
D: NA; size: NA; J: TRBJ2-3; V: TRBV20-1; CDR3: CSARVQGRFGPDTQYF; DNA: TGCAGTGCTAGGGTCCAGGGGAGATTCGGCCCAGATACGCAGTATTTT
D: NA; size: few; J: TRBJ1-1; V: TRBV20-1; CDR3: CSASIGAVNTEAFF; DNA: TGCAGTGCTAGCATCGGGGCGGTGAACACTGAAGCTTTCTTT
D: NA; size: few; J: TRBJ2-3; V: TRBV29-1; CDR3: CSVAADTSTDTQYF; DNA: TGCAGCGTGGCTGCAGACACAAGCACAGATACGCAGTATTTT
D: NA; size: many; J: TRBJ2-3; V: TRBV20-1; CDR3: CSALVAGLFTQYF; DNA: TGCAGTGCCCTCGTGGCCGGGTTGTTTACGCAGTATTTT
D: NA; size: NA; J: TRBJ1-2; V: TRBV6-5; CDR3: CASSYLQGAGYGYTF; DNA: TGTGCCAGCAGTTACCTACAGGGAGCAGGATATGGCTACACCTTC
D: NA; size: few; J: TRBJ2-3; V: TRBV20-1; CDR3: CSARPGQDLTDTQYF; DNA: TGCAGTGCTAGACCGGGGCAGGACCTCACAGATACGCAGTATTTT
D: NA; size: NA; J: TRBJ2-1; V: TRBV20-1; CDR3: CSARDILDPPGEQFF; DNA: TGCAGTGCTAGAGATATCTTGGACCCCCCGGGGGAGCAGTTCTTC
D: NA; size: many; J: TRBJ1-2; V: TRBV20-1; CDR3: CSTSTGDGGYTF; DNA: TGCAGTACCAGTACCGGCGATGGTGGCTACACCTTC
D: NA; size: NA; J: TRBJ2-7; V: TRBV10-3; CDR3: CAISPGEEQYF; DNA: TGTGCCATCAGCCCAGGGGAAGAGCAGTACTTC
D: TRBD2; size: NA; J: TRBJ2-3; V: TRBV10-3; CDR3: CAISGTERGFLDTQYF; DNA: TGTGCCATCAGTGGAACGGAGCGGGGGTTTCTAGATACGCAGTATTTT
D: NA; size: many; J: TRBJ2-3; V: TRBV12-3/TRBV12-4; CDR3: CASSLFRQRTDTQYF; DNA: TGTGCCAGCAGTTTATTCCGACAACGCACAGATACGCAGTATTTT
D: NA; size: NA; J: TRBJ2-2; V: TRBV4-2; CDR3: CASSQNSRRGGRTGELFF; DNA: TGTGCCAGCAGCCAAAACTCAAGGAGAGGGGGGAGAACCGGGGAGCTGTTTTTT
D: NA; size: many; J: TRBJ2-2; V: TRBV14; CDR3: CASGYRNTGELFF; DNA: TGTGCCAGCGGGTACAGGAACACCGGGGAGCTGTTTTTT
D: NA; size: many; J: TRBJ1-2; V: TRBV6-1; CDR3: CASSDLRPYGYTF; DNA: TGTGCCAGCAGCGACCTTAGACCCTATGGCTACACCTTC
D: NA; size: many; J: TRBJ2-5; V: TRBV24-1; CDR3: CAIDSDREETQYF; DNA: TGTGCCATAGACTCGGACAGAGAAGAGACCCAGTACTTC
D: TRBD2; size: few; J: TRBJ2-2; V: TRBV20-1; CDR3: CSARQRGGNTGELFF; DNA: TGCAGTGCTAGACAGCGGGGGGGGAACACCGGGGAGCTGTTTTTT
D: NA; size: many; J: TRBJ2-1; V: TRBV3-1; CDR3: CASSQDRGPVGYNEQFF; DNA: TGTGCCAGCAGCCAAGATCGGGGCCCGGTGGGGTACAATGAGCAGTTCTTC
D: NA; size: many; J: TRBJ1-2; V: TRBV12-3/TRBV12-4; CDR3: CASSLGTASGYTF; DNA: TGTGCCAGCAGCTTGGGGACGGCGAGCGGCTACACCTTC
D: NA; size: NA; J: TRBJ2-7; V: TRBV6-6; CDR3: CASSYDSEQYF; DNA: TGTGCCAGCAGTTACGATAGCGAGCAGTACTTC
D: TRBD1; size: NA; J: TRBJ2-5; V: TRBV20-1; CDR3: CSARGHTGGETQYF; DNA: TGCAGTGCTAGGGGTCATACAGGGGGAGAGACCCAGTACTTC
D: NA; size: NA; J: TRBJ1-2; V: TRBV6-6; CDR3: CASSYPGVYGYTF; DNA: TGTGCCAGCAGTTACCCAGGAGTCTATGGCTACACCTTC
D: NA; size: NA; J: TRBJ2-6; V: TRBV28; CDR3: CASTLGGAGANVLTF; DNA: TGTGCCAGCACCCTAGGGGGGGCCGGGGCCAACGTCCTGACTTTC
D: TRBD1; size: few; J: TRBJ1-1; V: TRBV20-1; CDR3: CSATHFRTGGAFF; DNA: TGCAGTGCTACCCATTTTAGGACAGGGGGGGCTTTCTTT
D: NA; size: NA; J: TRBJ1-2; V: TRBV6-1; CDR3: CASSAGMYGYTF; DNA: TGTGCCAGCAGTGCCGGGATGTATGGCTACACCTTC
D: TRBD2; size: few; J: TRBJ2-1; V: TRBV20-1; CDR3: CSARKAGVLNEQFF; DNA: TGCAGTGCGCGAAAAGCGGGGGTACTCAATGAGCAGTTCTTC
D: NA; size: many; J: TRBJ1-6; V: TRBV9; CDR3: CASSVRDGNSPLHF; DNA: TGTGCCAGCAGCGTCAGGGACGGAAATTCACCCCTCCACTTT
D: NA; size: NA; J: TRBJ1-2; V: TRBV18; CDR3: CASSPTPPGYGYTF; DNA: TGTGCCAGCTCACCGACACCTCCTGGCTATGGCTACACCTTC
D: NA; size: NA; J: TRBJ2-5; V: TRBV10-2; CDR3: CASSAGGPWETQYF; DNA: TGCGCCAGCAGTGCTGGAGGGCCCTGGGAGACCCAGTACTTC
D: NA; size: NA; J: TRBJ1-1; V: TRBV20-1; CDR3: CSARGTGDRWNTEAFF; DNA: TGCAGTGCTAGAGGGACTGGAGACAGGTGGAACACTGAAGCTTTCTTT
D: NA; size: NA; J: TRBJ2-3; V: TRBV23-1; CDR3: CASSQYELGFTSTDTQYF; DNA: TGCGCCAGCAGTCAATACGAGTTAGGTTTTACTAGCACAGATACGCAGTATTTT
D: NA; size: many; J: TRBJ2-5; V: TRBV20-1; CDR3: CSARFRSQQETQYF; DNA: TGCAGTGCTAGATTCAGGAGCCAACAAGAGACCCAGTACTTC
D: TRBD1; size: many; J: TRBJ1-1; V: TRBV10-3; CDR3: CAISDWDREAFF; DNA: TGTGCCATCAGTGACTGGGACAGGGAAGCTTTCTTT